The 24 T cell receptor beta chains given below trace back to one sample, sequenced in a study of T cell responses to AZD1222 COVID-19 vaccine. Repertoires were generated with immunoSEQ multiplex PCR, while TCRdb's copy carries only in-frame clones and drops some. The sample yields just over 90,000 clones, 80% to 90% seen once. Here the sequenced sample was peripheral blood, taken 28 days after the second AZD1222 dose. The receptor set was obtained from an adult who received the AZD1222 COVID-19 vaccine.

The rearrangement joins TRBV24-1 to TRBJ1-5, with D maybe TRBD1 (5 bases). CDR3 length: 19 residues. Germline V gives CDR1 KGHDR, CDR2 SFDVKD. V was clipped by 0 bases and J by 4 bases, with 21 bases between them. The DNA for the CDR3 is TGTGCCACCAGTGATTTGCTTTCCGAGGTGGGGGAACGGAATCAGCCCCAGCATTTT. Translated, it gives CATSDLLSEVGERNQPQHF.

The V and J genes are TRBV18 and TRBJ2-7; TRBD1 matches 8 bases. Germline CDR1 reads KGHSH; CDR2 reads LQKENI. There are 14 residues in the CDR3. The ends lost 6 bases at V and 5 bases at J; junction bases unmatched: 9. CDR3: CASSLRTGNHEQYF. The CDR3 nucleotides read TGTGCCAGCTCTCTGAGGACAGGGAACCACGAGCAGTACTTC.

The rearrangement uses TRBV29-1 and TRBJ1-2; no definite D call. Germline loops: CDR1 SQVTM, CDR2 ANQGSEA. The CDR3 is made up of 11 amino acids. Trimming took 7 bases from V and 5 from J, leaving 11 bases between them. As DNA, the CDR3 is TGCAGCGACCTCAACGGGTATGGCTACACCTTC. This translates into CSDLNGYGYTF.

V usage is TRBV5-1 and J usage is TRBJ1-2; 7 nucleotides align to TRBD1. J gave up 4 bases and V 0 bases, and 3 bases lay outside the gene matches. CDR1 and CDR2 (germline): SGHRS, YFSETQ. The CDR3 totals 14 residues. CDR3 sequence reads: CASSLVQGLYGYTF. DNA for the CDR3: TGCGCCAGCAGCTTGGTACAGGGGCTCTATGGCTACACCTTC.

The rearrangement links TRBV18 to TRBJ2-5; the match to TRBD2 covers 10 bases. The CDR3 totals 15 residues. V trimming: 6 bases; J trimming: 5 bases; junction bases outside the gene matches: 9. Germline CDR1 reads KGHSH; CDR2 reads LQKENI. CDR3 protein: CASSQSGRAGETQYF. CDR3 sequence (DNA): TGTGCCAGCTCCCAAAGCGGGAGGGCCGGGGAGACCCAGTACTTC.

This chain uses TRBV7-8 with TRBJ2-7; 9 bases align to TRBD1. CDR3 length equals 16 residues. Germline lookup yields CDR1 SGHVS and CDR2 FQNEAQ. Losses at the gene ends were 1 base for V and 2 bases for J; bases not matched to a gene: 6. CDR3 amino acids: CASSLGGTGSTYEQYF. The CDR3 DNA follows: TGTGCCAGCAGCTTAGGTGGGACAGGGAGTACCTACGAGCAGTACTTC.

The J gene is TRBJ2-7, the V gene TRBV21-1; the table assigns TRBD1, which was not confirmed against the DNA. TRBV21-1 counts as a pseudogene. The length of the CDR3 is 17 residues. This chain's CDR3 is CASSSRTGQGRWYEQYF. DNA for the CDR3: TGTGCCAGCTCAAGCCGAACAGGACAGGGGCGATGGTACGAGCAGTACTTC.

The rearrangement joins TRBV29-1 to TRBJ1-4; a possible D gene is TRBD1 (6 bases). Germline V gene lookup returns CDR1 SQVTM and CDR2 ANQGSEA. V dropped 4 bases and J dropped 5 bases, with 11 bases sitting between them. The CDR3 runs to 13 residues. The CDR3 loop is CSVGRTVNEKLFF. CDR3 DNA sequence: TGCAGCGTTGGGCGGACAGTAAATGAAAAACTGTTTTTT.

The chain recombines TRBV19 with TRBJ1-1, with 8 bases matching TRBD1. CDR3 length equals 17 residues. Losses at the gene ends were 7 bases for V and 0 bases for J; bases not matched to a gene: 13. Germline CDR1 is LNHDA and CDR2 is SQIVND (reference sequence). The CDR3 region has the DNA TGTGCCAGTACCCAACTTCCGGGACAGGCCATGAACACTGAAGCTTTCTTT. Its translation is CASTQLPGQAMNTEAFF.

The CDR3 DNA is TGTGCCAGTAGTATATTCGCGGGGCAAGAGACCCAGTACTTC. It specifies CASSIFAGQETQYF. V and J are TRBV19 and TRBJ2-5, with D possibly TRBD2 on 6 matching bases. This CDR3 spans 14 amino acids. CDR1 is LNHDA, CDR2 SQIVND, per germline (reference sequence). Trimming removed 2 bases at V and 2 bases at J, with 9 bases between.

The CDR3 is CASSQADFTDTQYF. The CDR3 DNA reads as TGTGCCAGCAGCCAAGCGGACTTCACAGATACGCAGTATTTT. The genes are TRBV3-1 (or the pseudogene TRBV3-2) and TRBJ2-3; TRBD2 is a possible D gene (5 bases). The V gene's germline CDR1 is LGHDT and CDR2 YNNKEL (reference sequence). There are 14 residues in the CDR3. Trimming took off 1 base at V and 2 bases at J, with 7 bases between the two ends.

J is TRBJ1-1 and V is TRBV29-1; D is ambiguous. The CDR3 loop spans 11 amino acids. The germline V and J ends were trimmed by 4 bases and 5 bases, with 8 bases remaining between them. Germline V lookup: CDR1 SQVTM, CDR2 ANQGSEA. CDR3 residues: CSVGEETEAFF. The CDR3 DNA sequence: TGCAGCGTTGGGGAGGAGACTGAAGCTTTCTTT. The whole variable domain, filled in from reference TRBV29-1 and TRBJ1-1, reads SAVISQKPSRDICQRGTSLTIQCQVDSQVTMMFWYRQQPGQSLTLIATANQGSEATYESGFVIDKFPISRPNLTFSTLTVSNMSPEDSSIYLCSVGEETEAFFGQGTRLTVV.

This chain connects TRBV4-3 to TRBJ2-2; D remains unclear. Germline V gene lookup returns CDR1 LGHNA and CDR2 YSLEER. This CDR3 is built from 15 residues. V lost 3 bases and J lost 0, with 8 bases in between. This chain's CDR3 is CASSQGNTNTGELFF. The CDR3 DNA reads as TGCGCCAGCAGCCAGGGGAATACGAACACCGGGGAGCTGTTTTTT.

This clone was found a few times. The chain employs TRBV10-1 and TRBJ2-3; 9 nucleotides align to TRBD2. CDR1 WNHNN and CDR2 SYGVQD come from the germline V gene (reference sequence). Trimming cost V 8 bases and J 4 bases; bases outside gene matches: 7. The CDR3 has 14 amino acids. The CDR3 DNA follows: TGCGCCAGCTCTCGCGGGAGGGAGGCAGATACGCAGTATTTT. It yields the protein CASSRGREADTQYF.

The rearrangement uses TRBV6-5 and TRBJ1-4; D remains ambiguous. Trimming left V 2 bases short and J 0 bases short, with 10 bases between. The CDR3 covers 16 residues. CDR1 is MNHEY, CDR2 SVGAGI, per germline. CDR3: CASSYTAAPTNEKLFF. CDR3 in DNA: TGTGCCAGCAGTTACACGGCAGCCCCAACTAATGAAAAACTGTTTTTT.

The chain recombines TRBV19 with TRBJ1-4, with 7 bases aligning to TRBD1. V dropped 5 bases and J dropped 6; count of bases not matched to a gene: 3. The germline V gene encodes CDR1 LNHDA and CDR2 SQIVND (reference sequence). The CDR3 extends over 13 amino acids. CDR3 nucleotides: TGTGCCAGTAGTGGGCAGGGGGATGAAAAACTGTTTTTT. Its protein is CASSGQGDEKLFF.

The J gene is TRBJ1-4, the V gene TRBV5-5; 7 nucleotides agree with TRBD1. V lost 3 bases and J lost 4; bases outside the gene matches: 3. This CDR3 is 14 amino acids long. Per germline, CDR1 SGHKS and CDR2 YYEKEE (reference sequence). This CDR3 is CASSSTGNNEKLFF. The CDR3 DNA follows: TGTGCCAGCAGCTCGACAGGGAATAATGAAAAACTGTTTTTT.

This chain uses TRBV18 with TRBJ1-6; the D is unclear. Trimming pared 3 bases from V and 5 bases from J, leaving 11 bases between. Germline assignment: CDR1 KGHSH and CDR2 LQKENI. The CDR3 runs to 15 residues. CDR3 region: CASSPGGGDNSPLHF. For the CDR3, the DNA is TGTGCCAGCTCACCGGGTGGAGGAGATAATTCACCCCTCCACTTT.

The V and J genes are TRBV12-3 or TRBV12-4 and TRBJ2-5, with D tentatively TRBD1 (6 bases). V dropped 7 bases and J dropped 5 bases, with 11 bases sitting between them. This CDR3 contains 12 residues. The CDR3 DNA follows: TGTGCCAGCATGGGGGCAGGTGAGACCCAGTACTTC. Protein product: CASMGAGETQYF.

The CDR3 nucleotides read TGTGCCAGTAGTATGTATTTGACTGTCCCCTACAATGAGCAGTTCTTC. It translates to CASSMYLTVPYNEQFF. This chain joins TRBV19 and TRBJ2-1; D is unclear. Germline V lookup: CDR1 LNHDA, CDR2 SQIVND (reference sequence). V was shortened by 3 bases and J by 2 bases, with 14 bases between the two germline ends. The CDR3 has 16 residues.

The rearrangement joins TRBV20-1 to TRBJ1-2; 9 bases agree with TRBD1. J gave up 6 bases and V 3 bases, and 8 bases lay outside the gene matches. Germline-derived CDR1 and CDR2 are DFQATT and SNEGSKA (reference sequence). CDR3 size: 14 residues. CDR3 DNA: TGCAGTGCTAGTAACTACAGGGGGCAGGATGGCTACACCTTC. Translating it yields CSASNYRGQDGYTF.

The CDR3 DNA reads as TGTGCCAGCTCACCACCCCTCGGGGGCACAGATACGCAGTATTTT. It is translated as CASSPPLGGTDTQYF. The chain combines TRBV18 with TRBJ2-3, with a tentative D call TRBD2 (5 bases). CDR3 length: 15 residues. V was clipped by 0 bases and J by 1 base, with 8 bases between them. Germline lookup yields CDR1 KGHSH and CDR2 LQKENI. Full variable domain (outside the CDR3, taken from reference TRBV18 and TRBJ2-3): NAGVMQNPRHLVRRRGQEARLRCSPMKGHSHVYWYRQLPEEGLKFMVYLQKENIIDESGMPKERFSAEFPKEGPSILRIQQVVRGDSAAYFCASSPPLGGTDTQYFGPGTRLTVL.

V usage is TRBV6-5 and J usage is TRBJ2-2; D is perhaps TRBD1 (6 bases). There are 14 residues in the CDR3. Per the germline V gene, CDR1 is MNHEY and CDR2 is SVGAGI. Trimming took off 6 bases at V and 6 bases at J, with 14 bases between the two ends. The CDR3 reads CASRLYRAAGELFF. The DNA for the CDR3 is TGTGCCAGCAGACTATACAGGGCTGCCGGGGAGCTGTTTTTT.

The V and J genes are TRBV11-2 and TRBJ2-3, with 8 positions matching TRBD2. The CDR3 loop spans 14 amino acids. J lost 0 bases, V lost 6 bases, and 2 bases had no gene match. The germline gives CDR1 SGHAT, CDR2 FQNNGV. CDR3 bases: TGTGCCAGCAGTAAGCGGGGGAGCACAGATACGCAGTATTTT. Its translation is CASSKRGSTDTQYF.